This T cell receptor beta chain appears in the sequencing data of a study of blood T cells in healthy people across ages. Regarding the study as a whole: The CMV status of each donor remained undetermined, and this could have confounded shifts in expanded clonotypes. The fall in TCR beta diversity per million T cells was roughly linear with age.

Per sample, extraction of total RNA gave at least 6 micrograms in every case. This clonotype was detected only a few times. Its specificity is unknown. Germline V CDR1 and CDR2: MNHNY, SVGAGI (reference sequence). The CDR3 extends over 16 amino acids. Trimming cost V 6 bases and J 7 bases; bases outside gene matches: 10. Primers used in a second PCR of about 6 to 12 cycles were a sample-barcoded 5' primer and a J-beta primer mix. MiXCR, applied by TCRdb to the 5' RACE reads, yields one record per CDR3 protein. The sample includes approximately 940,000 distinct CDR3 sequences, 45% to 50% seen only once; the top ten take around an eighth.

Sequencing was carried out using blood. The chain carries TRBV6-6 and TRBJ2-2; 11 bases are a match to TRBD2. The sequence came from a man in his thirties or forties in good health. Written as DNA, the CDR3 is TGTGCCAGCAGGCTTTTTAGCGGGGGGGCGATCGGGGAGCTGTTTTTT. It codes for CASRLFSGGAIGELFF.